This section outlines one T cell receptor (beta chain) sequence together with its context. Per the study methods: For nucleated cells, counts were estimated from reference gene primer amplification. The repertoire was sequenced with immunoSEQ multiplex PCR; TCRdb's copy has only in-frame clones and lacks some. V and J calls and clone size are copied from that table; D and trimming were computed from the DNA. The sample records 250,000 to 300,000 clones, 86% being singletons. The sample originates from a study of blood T cell repertoires in COVID-19. Study at large: Samples of COVID-19 (acute and convalescent) were obtained from the United States, Italy and Spain. In each case, the material was cDNA or gDNA derived from T cells, B-cell-depleted T cells, or PBMCs.

In germline, CDR1 is KGHDR, CDR2 SFDVKD. This CDR3 has 13 amino acids. Trimming cost V 7 bases and J 0 bases, with 6 bases left between them. This chain connects TRBV24-1 to TRBJ1-3; D is uncertain. The sequencing sample was made of peripheral blood. The origin of this receptor is a young man with active or convalescent COVID-19. CDR3 bases: TGTGCCACCAGCGGGGACTCTGGAAACACCATATATTTT. This sequence encodes CATSGDSGNTIYF.